The 29 T cell receptor beta chains below all came from one sample that was sequenced in a study of blood T cell repertoires in COVID-19. The repertoire was sequenced with immunoSEQ multiplex PCR; TCRdb's copy has only in-frame clones and lacks some. Of around 94,000 clones listed, more than 85% were seen once; the top ten hold 4% to 4.5%. The sequencing input was peripheral blood. These receptors were obtained from a man aged 18 to 30 with acute or convalescent COVID-19.

The rearrangement uses TRBV5-1 and TRBJ2-4; 12 nucleotides line up with TRBD2. Germline V CDR1 and CDR2: SGHRS, YFSETQ. This CDR3 has 18 amino acids. Trimming took 4 bases from V and 0 from J; bases not matched to a gene: 8. CDR3 in DNA: TGCGCCAGCAGCCCCAGGACTAGCGGGGTTCTAGCCAAAAACATTCAGTACTTC. Translation: CASSPRTSGVLAKNIQYF.

This clone has a single count. The chain combines TRBV2 with TRBJ1-4, with D possibly being TRBD1 (6 bases). V gave up 2 bases and J gave up 6 bases, with 13 bases separating them. Germline V gene sequence: CDR1 SNHLY, CDR2 FYNNEI. CDR3 length: 15 residues. CDR3 sequence (DNA): TGTGCCAGCAGTGAATCGGCAGGGGCGGATGAAAAACTGTTTTTT. Residues: CASSESAGADEKLFF. Filled out from reference TRBV2 and TRBJ1-4, the complete variable domain reads EPEVTQTPSHQVTQMGQEVILRCVPISNHLYFYWYRQILGQKVEFLVSFYNNEISEKSEIFDDQFSVERPDGSNFTLKIRSTKLEDSAMYFCASSESAGADEKLFFGSGTQLSVL.

This sequence joins TRBV3-1 (or the pseudogene TRBV3-2) and TRBJ1-4; D may be TRBD1 (5 bases). CDR3 length: 14 residues. V lost 3 bases and J 5 bases, leaving 10 bases between the germline ends. Germline CDR1 reads LGHDT; CDR2 reads YNNKEL (reference sequence). The CDR3 loop is CASSQSGGNEKLFF. CDR3 sequence (DNA): TGTGCCAGCAGCCAGTCTGGGGGGAATGAAAAACTGTTTTTT.

This clone was recorded a few times. The chain combines TRBV7-8 with TRBJ2-1; 8 bases line up with TRBD1. The V and J ends lost 5 bases and 1 base, in that order; junction bases with no gene match: 4. Germline CDR1 and CDR2: SGHVS and FQNEAQ. The CDR3 contains 15 residues. CDR3 nucleotide sequence: TGTGCCAGCAGCCTGCGGGACAGGTCCTACAATGAGCAGTTCTTC. This gives the protein CASSLRDRSYNEQFF.

This rearrangement joins TRBV12-3 or TRBV12-4 to TRBJ2-7; D might be TRBD2 (6 bases). This CDR3 region has 13 residues. With 6 bases removed from V and 3 bases from J, the gap between germline ends came to 12 bases. The CDR3 protein is CASRRGRGYEQYF. As DNA, the CDR3 is TGTGCCAGCAGGCGGGGACGGGGCTACGAGCAGTACTTC.

The chain recombines TRBV6-5 with TRBJ2-3; TRBD1 matches 8 bases. Germline lookup yields CDR1 MNHEY and CDR2 SVGAGI. This CDR3 is built from 13 residues. With 6 bases clipped from V and 4 bases from J, the junction kept 3 bases outside the gene matches. The CDR3 nucleotides read TGTGCCAGCAGAGGGACAGGTCCAGATACGCAGTATTTT. It encodes CASRGTGPDTQYF.

This clone occurred a few times. The chain carries TRBV6-1 and TRBJ2-2; D is unclear. Germline loops: CDR1 MNHNS, CDR2 SASEGT. V was clipped by 3 bases and J by 0 bases, with 11 bases between them. The CDR3 is made up of 16 amino acids. CDR3: CASSDRISANTGELFF. The CDR3 region has the DNA TGTGCCAGCAGTGATAGGATCAGCGCGAACACCGGGGAGCTGTTTTTT.

This clone was counted between two and nine times. This rearrangement joins TRBV30 to TRBJ2-7; D may be TRBD2 (6 bases). The CDR3 totals 12 residues. Germline V gene data show CDR1 as GTSNPN and CDR2 as SVGIG (reference sequence). The V gene lost 1 base and the J gene lost 5 bases, with 9 bases spanning the gap. The chain's CDR3 is CAWSEGRHEQYF. CDR3 coding DNA: TGTGCCTGGAGTGAGGGGAGGCACGAGCAGTACTTC.

V and J are TRBV6-5 and TRBJ2-3; no definite D call. The CDR3 is made up of 16 amino acids. Germline V gene lookup returns CDR1 MNHEY and CDR2 SVGAGI. V was shortened by 1 base and J by 5 bases, with 16 bases between the two germline ends. This CDR3 reads CASSYWSGDAGDTQYF. The CDR3 coding sequence is TGTGCCAGCAGTTACTGGTCCGGTGATGCTGGAGATACGCAGTATTTT.

The rearrangement joins TRBV14 to TRBJ1-1, with TRBD1 matching 9 bases. In germline, CDR1 is SGHDN, CDR2 FVKESK. The CDR3 extends over 16 amino acids. After removal of 8 bases from V and 1 base from J, the junction contained 11 bases not matched to a gene. DNA of the CDR3: TGTGCCAGCCGAGAGGACAGGGGCGAGTGGAACACTGAAGCTTTCTTT. This encodes CASREDRGEWNTEAFF.

The rearrangement joins TRBV12-5 to TRBJ1-2, with D unclear. CDR1 is LGHNT and CDR2 is FRNRAP in the germline V gene. V lost 0 bases and J lost 2, with 10 bases in between. CDR3 size: 15 residues. CDR3 bases: TGTGCTAGTGGTTTGGTAAGAGGTGGGAACTATGGCTACACCTTC. This gives the protein CASGLVRGGNYGYTF.

Concerning this clone: This sample also contains other DNA sequences that code for the same CDR3. The chain is built from TRBV18 and TRBJ1-3, with D possibly being TRBD1 (6 bases). Between the trimmed V and J ends, which lost 6 bases and 4 bases, there was a span of 16 bases. CDR3 length: 15 amino acids. CDR1 is KGHSH and CDR2 is LQKENI in the germline V gene. Here the CDR3 reads CASSLTGTSGNTIYF. The CDR3 bases are TGTGCCAGCTCTCTTACAGGGACGTCCGGAAACACCATATATTTT. Using reference TRBV18 and TRBJ1-3 for the parts outside the CDR3, the full variable domain is NAGVMQNPRHLVRRRGQEARLRCSPMKGHSHVYWYRQLPEEGLKFMVYLQKENIIDESGMPKERFSAEFPKEGPSILRIQQVVRGDSAAYFCASSLTGTSGNTIYFGEGSWLTVV.

V gene TRBV6-6 combines with J gene TRBJ2-7; D call uncertain. This CDR3 is built from 15 residues. Germline V gene data show CDR1 as MNHNY and CDR2 as SVGAGI (reference sequence). V lost 0 bases and J 11 bases, leaving 20 bases between the germline ends. The CDR3 region is CASSYSNDLSVRKYF. CDR3 DNA: TGTGCCAGCAGTTACTCGAATGATTTAAGCGTGAGGAAGTACTTC.

The chain links TRBV9 to TRBJ1-2; D uncertain. This CDR3 comprises 11 residues. Germline V CDR1 and CDR2: SGDLS, YYNGEE. Trimming removed 3 bases at V and 11 bases at J, with 11 bases between. The CDR3 spells CASSGTPGYTF. The DNA for the CDR3 is TGTGCCAGCAGCGGGACGCCGGGGTACACCTTC.

This chain links TRBV6-5 with TRBJ1-2; 10 bases are shared with TRBD1. Germline values: CDR1 MNHEY, CDR2 SVGAGI. Losses at the gene ends were 5 bases for V and 8 bases for J; bases not matched to a gene: 8. The CDR3 contains 14 residues. The chain's CDR3 is CASSPTDRGQGYTF. The CDR3 region has the DNA TGTGCCAGCAGTCCCACCGACAGGGGGCAAGGCTACACCTTC.

V is TRBV30 and J is TRBJ1-2, with 8 bases identical to TRBD1. The CDR3 is 15 residues long. Looked up from germline, CDR1 is GTSNPN and CDR2 is SVGIG (reference sequence). V was clipped by 4 bases and J by 5 bases; unmatched bases: 12. Here the CDR3 reads CAWTRPGTGLYGYTF. CDR3 nucleotides: TGTGCCTGGACCAGACCCGGGACAGGACTTTATGGCTACACCTTC.

CDR3 nucleotides: TGCGCCAGCAGCCGCGGGGGGGACTATGGCTACACCTTC. Translated: CASSRGGDYGYTF. This chain uses TRBV5-1 with TRBJ1-2; possible D gene TRBD1, 5 bases. CDR1 SGHRS and CDR2 YFSETQ come from the germline V gene. This CDR3 contains 13 residues. V dropped 4 bases and J dropped 3 bases, with 10 bases sitting between them.

The chain has TRBV7-9 and TRBJ1-4; TRBD1 agrees at 8 bases. CDR3 length equals 15 residues. Germline V gene data show CDR1 as SEHNR and CDR2 as FQNEAQ (reference sequence). The trim removed 3 bases at V and 1 base at J, leaving 1 base unmatched. The CDR3 sequence: CASSFDRGTNEKLFF. The CDR3 DNA reads as TGTGCCAGCAGCTTCGACAGGGGAACTAATGAAAAACTGTTTTTT.

V gene TRBV9 combines with J gene TRBJ1-1; 10 positions match TRBD1. V lost 4 bases and J lost 7; bases outside the gene matches: 10. The CDR3 has 15 residues. Germline V gives CDR1 SGDLS, CDR2 YYNGEE. The CDR3 coding sequence is TGTGCCAGCAGCACATCCGGGACAGGGGTCGGTGAAGCTTTCTTT. It yields the protein CASSTSGTGVGEAFF.

The chain has TRBV5-1 and TRBJ1-2; no reliable D call. The germline gives CDR1 SGHRS, CDR2 YFSETQ. V shed 0 bases and J shed 8 bases, with 17 bases lying between them. The CDR3 extends over 15 amino acids. The DNA of the CDR3 is TGCGCCAGCAGCTTGGCTGTAATCGGGGTTCAAGGCTACACCTTC. This encodes CASSLAVIGVQGYTF.

The rearrangement joins TRBV5-6 to TRBJ1-2; perhaps TRBD1 as D (5 bases). V gave up 4 bases and J gave up 8 bases, with 15 bases separating them. Germline CDR1 and CDR2: SGHDT and YYEEEE. The CDR3 is made up of 13 amino acids. The CDR3 nucleotides are TGTGCCAGCAGCCTCGGTCTCGGGGGAGGCTACACCTTC. The encoded protein is CASSLGLGGGYTF. Based on the CDR3 plus reference TRBV5-6 and TRBJ1-2, the full variable domain is DAGVTQSPTHLIKTRGQQVTLRCSPKSGHDTVSWYQQALGQGPQFIFQYYEEEERQRGNFPDRFSGHQFPNYSSELNVNALLLGDSALYLCASSLGLGGGYTFGSGTRLTVV.

This rearrangement joins TRBV3-1 (or the pseudogene TRBV3-2) to TRBJ1-1; TRBD1 aligns across 8 bases. V dropped 4 bases and J dropped 5; count of bases not matched to a gene: 12. CDR3 size: 16 residues. Germline CDR1 reads LGHDT; CDR2 reads YNNKEL (reference sequence). The CDR3 nucleotides read TGTGCCAGCAGCCGCTCCGAACTGTACAGGGGGACTGAAGCTTTCTTT. Its translation: CASSRSELYRGTEAFF.

The count of this clone is one. Here the CDR3 DNA reads TGCAGCGTTGGAGACAGGGGGCAAACCGGGGAGCTGTTTTTT. Its translation is CSVGDRGQTGELFF. The gene calls are TRBV29-1 and TRBJ2-2, with 10 bases that match TRBD1. Germline V gene lookup returns CDR1 SQVTM and CDR2 ANQGSEA. Unmatched junction bases numbered 4, after V lost 4 bases and J lost 5 bases. The CDR3 covers 14 residues.

CDR3 nucleotides: TGTGCCAGCAGAGGAGTCACTGAGCAGTTCTTC. Its protein product is CASRGVTEQFF. The chain joins TRBV2 to TRBJ2-1; D is unresolved. Trimming removed 6 bases at V and 9 bases at J, with 9 bases between. Germline V CDR1 and CDR2: SNHLY, FYNNEI. The CDR3 is 11 residues long.

The chain is built from TRBV4-1 and TRBJ2-7; D gene unclear. The CDR3 is made up of 13 amino acids. Deletions cut 0 bases from V and 2 bases from J, with 5 bases between. Germline V gene lookup returns CDR1 MGHRA and CDR2 YSYEKL. For the CDR3, the DNA is TGCGCCAGCAGCCAAGACCCCACCTACGAGCAGTACTTC. Amino acid sequence: CASSQDPTYEQYF.

The gene calls are TRBV5-1 and TRBJ2-6; 8 nucleotides agree with TRBD1. Trimming removed 0 bases from V and 4 bases from J; junction bases left unmatched: 3. The CDR3 spans 16 residues. CDR1 and CDR2 from the germline V gene are SGHRS and YFSETQ. The CDR3 coding sequence is TGCGCCAGCAGCTTGGCAGGGGGCCGAGGGGCCAACGTCCTGACTTTC. Translated: CASSLAGGRGANVLTF.

The rearrangement uses TRBV5-1 and TRBJ1-2; D is ambiguous. From germline, CDR1 is SGHRS and CDR2 YFSETQ. Trimming took off 1 base at V and 6 bases at J, with 13 bases between the two ends. The CDR3 extends over 14 amino acids. CDR3 loop: CASSLSTPSDGYTF. The CDR3 nucleotides read TGCGCCAGCAGCTTGTCTACTCCTTCGGATGGCTACACCTTC.

J is TRBJ2-1 and V is TRBV12-2; the table's D call of TRBD2 was not tested on the DNA. TRBV12-2 is a listed pseudogene. This CDR3 contains 17 residues. The CDR3 here is CASRLAPGTSGDYEQFF. The CDR3 DNA follows: TGTGCAAGTCGCTTAGCCCCCGGGACTAGCGGGGACTATGAGCAGTTCTTC.

The genes are TRBV7-8 and TRBJ1-4, with D possibly being TRBD1 (6 bases). Looked up from germline, CDR1 is SGHVS and CDR2 is FQNEAQ. The length of the CDR3 is 17 residues. The V end lost 6 bases, the J end lost 3 bases, and 20 bases lay between the germline ends. In DNA form, the CDR3 reads TGTGCCAGCAGGGGTTCAGGGGTCTATGTGGCTAATGAAAAACTGTTTTTT. Protein sequence: CASRGSGVYVANEKLFF.